This TCR beta chain was obtained from a study of T-cell reconstitution after alpha-beta-depleted transplantation in children. This clonotype was counted ten times or more. Researchers prepared the TCRbeta library using unique molecular identifiers, the study reports. A single record per CDR3 protein comes from TCRdb applying MiXCR to the PCR reads. In the table there are over 150,000 distinct CDR3 sequences, approximately 6.9% of which are singletons. The CDR3 loop spans 12 amino acids. Germline V lookup: CDR1 SQVTM, CDR2 ANQGSEA. V was cut by 4 bases and J by 2 bases, with 9 bases left in between. Sequenced here: PBMCs, sampled before TCRalphabeta/CD19-depleted stem cell transplant. This receptor was obtained from a boy aged 2-9 years with acute lymphoblastic leukemia, due to receive a stem cell transplant. The chain employs TRBV29-1 and TRBJ2-7; D perhaps matches TRBD2 (6 bases). The CDR3 DNA follows: TGCAGCGTTGGCAGGGAGGCCTACGAGCAGTACTTC. Translated: CSVGREAYEQYF.